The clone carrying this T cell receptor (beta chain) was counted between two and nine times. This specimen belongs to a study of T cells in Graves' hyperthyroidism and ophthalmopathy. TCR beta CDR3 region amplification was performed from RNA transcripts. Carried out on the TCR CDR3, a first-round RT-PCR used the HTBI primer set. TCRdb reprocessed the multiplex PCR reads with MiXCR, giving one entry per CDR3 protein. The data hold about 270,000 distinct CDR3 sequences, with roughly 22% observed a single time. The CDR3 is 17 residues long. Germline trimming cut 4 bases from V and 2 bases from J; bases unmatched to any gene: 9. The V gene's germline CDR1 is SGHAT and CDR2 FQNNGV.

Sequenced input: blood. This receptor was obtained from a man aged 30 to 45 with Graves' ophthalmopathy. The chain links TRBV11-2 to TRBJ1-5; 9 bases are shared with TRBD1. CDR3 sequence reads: CASSSSRDRVGNQPQHF. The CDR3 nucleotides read TGTGCCAGCAGCTCCTCCCGGGACAGGGTAGGCAATCAGCCCCAGCATTTT.